These T cell receptor beta chains were read from a single sample in a study of human thymus T cells. Some clones are missing from TCRdb's copy, which holds only in-frame ones; the method was immunoSEQ multiplex PCR. The sample has roughly 60,000 clones, approximately 95% seen once; the top ten hold approximately 6%. The sample was blood. These receptors all come from a boy in the first two years of life with a congenital heart defect but otherwise immunologically healthy. Each CDR3 is given with its conserved first and last residue. The D gene is left open where the match is weak. Clone sizes are given selectively: once, few, many, or a class where the clone is expanded.

abundance	v_gene	d_gene	j_gene	CDR3aa	CDR3nt
once	TRBV10-3	NA	TRBJ1-3	CAISEGNQIPSGNTIYF	TGTGCCATCAGTGAGGGGAATCAGATTCCCTCTGGAAACACCATATATTTT
NA	TRBV29-1	NA	TRBJ1-1	CSVEVGGGGTEAFF	TGCAGCGTTGAAGTCGGGGGTGGAGGCACTGAAGCTTTCTTT
NA	TRBV30	NA	TRBJ1-1	CAWSSYGSGNTEAFF	TGTGCCTGGAGTTCCTACGGGTCCGGGAACACTGAAGCTTTCTTT
NA	TRBV11-2	NA	TRBJ2-5	CASSQLSYQETQYF	TGTGCCAGCAGTCAACTGTCGTACCAAGAGACCCAGTACTTC
few	TRBV7-9	TRBD1	TRBJ2-2	CATRGQGATGELFF	TGTGCCACAAGGGGACAGGGGGCCACCGGGGAGCTGTTTTTT
NA	TRBV6-5	NA	TRBJ2-2	CASTRDPHNTGELFF	TGTGCCAGTACGCGGGACCCTCATAACACCGGGGAGCTGTTTTTT
NA	TRBV27	TRBD1	TRBJ1-2	CASSSYMGQGGPNYGYTF	TGTGCCAGCAGTTCGTATATGGGACAGGGGGGTCCTAACTATGGCTACACCTTC
once	TRBV12-5	TRBD1	TRBJ1-1	CASGRAGTGRRDTEAFF	TGTGCTAGTGGCCGCGCTGGGACAGGAAGGAGAGACACTGAAGCTTTCTTT
NA	TRBV19	NA	TRBJ1-1	CASSMSVDDTEAFF	TGTGCCAGTAGTATGTCCGTCGACGACACTGAAGCTTTCTTT
once	TRBV2	NA	TRBJ2-2	CASSPRAGQGAGELFF	TGTGCCAGCAGCCCCCGGGCGGGGCAGGGGGCCGGGGAGCTGTTTTTT
NA	TRBV27	TRBD1	TRBJ2-2	CASTPRDRGTGELFF	TGTGCCAGCACCCCTCGGGACAGGGGAACCGGGGAGCTGTTTTTT
NA	TRBV6-5	NA	TRBJ2-5	CASSYSMRGATQYF	TGTGCCAGCAGTTACTCGATGAGGGGTGCGACCCAGTACTTC
NA	TRBV19	NA	TRBJ2-7	CASSTGPVGGNEQYF	TGTGCCAGTAGTACCGGCCCTGTCGGAGGCAACGAGCAGTACTTC
NA	TRBV5-6	TRBD2	TRBJ2-3	CASSRPLAGSTDTQYF	TGTGCCAGCAGCCGACCTCTAGCGGGAAGCACAGATACGCAGTATTTT
NA	TRBV27	TRBD1	TRBJ2-7	CASSSISGTGGYEQYF	TGTGCCAGCAGTTCCATTTCCGGGACAGGGGGCTACGAGCAGTACTTC
NA	TRBV14	NA	TRBJ2-5	CASSQNPGETQYF	TGTGCCAGCAGCCAAAATCCGGGGGAGACCCAGTACTTC
NA	TRBV5-1	TRBD2	TRBJ2-3	CASSLRGLAGFTDTQYF	TGCGCCAGCAGCTTGAGGGGACTAGCGGGATTCACAGATACGCAGTATTTT
NA	TRBV19	NA	TRBJ1-4	CASSIAGIPATNEKLFF	TGTGCCAGTAGTATTGCAGGGATACCTGCAACTAATGAAAAACTGTTTTTT
NA	TRBV7-7	NA	TRBJ2-5	CASSFAGAKETQYF	TGTGCCAGCAGCTTCGCGGGGGCAAAAGAGACCCAGTACTTC
NA	TRBV12-5	NA	TRBJ2-7	CASGFGSYPYEQYF	TGTGCTAGTGGGTTCGGGTCCTACCCCTACGAGCAGTACTTC
NA	TRBV6-5	TRBD2	TRBJ2-7	CASSYGRGSVEQYF	TGTGCCAGCAGTTACGGGCGGGGGAGTGTGGAGCAGTACTTC
NA	TRBV7-6	NA	TRBJ2-3	CASSSRRAATDTQYF	TGTGCCAGCAGCTCTCGGAGGGCAGCCACAGATACGCAGTATTTT
once	TRBV11-3	TRBD1	TRBJ2-1	CASSPGGSYNEQFF	TGTGCCAGCAGCCCAGGGGGCTCCTACAATGAGCAGTTCTTC
NA	TRBV5-1	TRBD1	TRBJ2-1	CASTAGQGWIHEQFF	TGCGCCAGCACCGCGGGACAGGGGTGGATCCATGAGCAGTTCTTC
NA	TRBV4-2	NA	TRBJ2-3	CASSQDDRRRGAGTDTQYF	TGTGCCAGCAGCCAAGATGATAGGCGACGCGGGGCGGGCACAGATACGCAGTATTTT
NA	TRBV28	TRBD2	TRBJ2-3	CASRAGTSGITQYF	TGTGCCAGCAGGGCCGGGACTAGCGGGATTACGCAGTATTTT
NA	TRBV4-3	NA	TRBJ2-3	CASSQEVSDTQYF	TGCGCCAGCAGCCAAGAAGTATCAGATACGCAGTATTTT
once	TRBV18	NA	TRBJ2-7	CASSIGQHMGYEQYF	TGTGCCAGCTCAATCGGTCAGCATATGGGTTACGAGCAGTACTTC
NA	TRBV10-3	TRBD2	TRBJ2-7	CAISESGDYYEQYF	TGTGCCATCAGTGAGTCGGGGGACTACTACGAGCAGTACTTC
NA	TRBV5-1	NA	TRBJ1-1	CASSLVDANTEAFF	TGCGCCAGCAGCTTGGTGGACGCAAACACTGAAGCTTTCTTT
NA	TRBV15	NA	TRBJ2-1	CATSREGYADYNEQFF	TGTGCCACCAGCAGAGAGGGCTATGCAGACTACAATGAGCAGTTCTTC
NA	TRBV6-1	TRBD1	TRBJ2-7	CASSLRDRGYEQYF	TGTGCCAGCAGCCTCCGGGACAGGGGGTACGAGCAGTACTTC
NA	TRBV7-2	TRBD1	TRBJ2-5	CASSIRGRRETQYF	TGTGCCAGCAGCATCAGGGGGCGCCGAGAGACCCAGTACTTC
NA	TRBV30	NA	TRBJ1-2	CAWSVGTHYGYTF	TGTGCCTGGAGTGTAGGGACGCACTATGGCTACACCTTC
NA	TRBV15	TRBD1	TRBJ2-5	CATSRGQGGETQYF	TGTGCCACCAGCAGAGGACAGGGGGGGGAGACCCAGTACTTC
NA	TRBV7-9	TRBD1	TRBJ2-3	CASSLVPGQGTDTQYF	TGTGCCAGCAGCTTAGTTCCGGGACAGGGCACAGATACGCAGTATTTT
NA	TRBV19	NA	TRBJ2-2	CASSMALMGVRTGELFF	TGTGCCAGTAGTATGGCACTTATGGGGGTTCGTACCGGGGAGCTGTTTTTT
NA	TRBV25-1	TRBD2	TRBJ2-1	CASGDYYNEQFF	TGTGCCAGCGGGGACTACTACAATGAGCAGTTCTTC
NA	TRBV7-9	NA	TRBJ2-5	CASSLIGFQGETQYF	TGTGCCAGCAGCTTAATAGGTTTTCAGGGGGAGACCCAGTACTTC
NA	TRBV20-1	NA	TRBJ2-1	CSASVAEQFF	TGCAGTGCTAGCGTGGCTGAGCAGTTCTTC
NA	TRBV29-1	NA	TRBJ2-2	CSVEKLATGELFF	TGCAGCGTTGAAAAGCTAGCGACCGGGGAGCTGTTTTTT
NA	TRBV9	NA	TRBJ2-1	CASSVGWSAYNEQFF	TGTGCCAGCAGCGTAGGGTGGAGTGCCTACAATGAGCAGTTCTTC
NA	TRBV6-5	TRBD2	TRBJ2-5	CASSYSLAGYQETQYF	TGTGCCAGCAGTTACTCACTAGCGGGGTACCAAGAGACCCAGTACTTC
once	TRBV27	TRBD1	TRBJ1-3	CASRDRDSSGNTIYF	TGTGCCAGCAGGGACAGGGACAGCTCTGGAAACACCATATATTTT
NA	TRBV28	NA	TRBJ2-6	CASSPPQGSSGTGANVLTF	TGTGCCAGCAGTCCCCCACAGGGGAGTAGCGGGACTGGGGCCAACGTCCTGACTTTC
NA	TRBV9	TRBD2	TRBJ2-2	CASSVGLAGNTGELFF	TGTGCCAGCAGCGTAGGACTAGCGGGGAACACCGGGGAGCTGTTTTTT
NA	TRBV5-4	TRBD1	TRBJ1-2	CASSFRQGANGYTF	TGTGCCAGCAGCTTTAGACAGGGGGCTAATGGCTACACCTTC
NA	TRBV5-4	TRBD1	TRBJ2-2	CASSFKGAGGELFF	TGTGCCAGCAGCTTTAAGGGGGCTGGCGGGGAGCTGTTTTTT
NA	TRBV11-2	NA	TRBJ2-4	CASSLAGFLAKNIQYF	TGTGCCAGCAGCTTAGCAGGGTTCCTAGCCAAAAACATTCAGTACTTC
NA	TRBV5-4	TRBD1	TRBJ2-3	CASSLAPGTDTDTQYF	TGTGCCAGCAGCTTGGCCCCCGGGACAGACACAGATACGCAGTATTTT